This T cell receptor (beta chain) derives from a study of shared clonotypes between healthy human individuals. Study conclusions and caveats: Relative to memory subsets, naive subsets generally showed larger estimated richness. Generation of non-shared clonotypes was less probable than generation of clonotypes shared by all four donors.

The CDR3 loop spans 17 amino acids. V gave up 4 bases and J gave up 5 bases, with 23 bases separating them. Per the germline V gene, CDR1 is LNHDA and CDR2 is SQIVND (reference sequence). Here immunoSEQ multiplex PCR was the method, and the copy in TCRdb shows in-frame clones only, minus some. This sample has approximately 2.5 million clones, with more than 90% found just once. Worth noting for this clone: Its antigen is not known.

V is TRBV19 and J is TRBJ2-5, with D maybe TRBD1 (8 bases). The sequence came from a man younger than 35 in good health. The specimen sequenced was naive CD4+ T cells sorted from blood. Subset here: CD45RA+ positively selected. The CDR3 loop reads CASSTDRGMGGEETQYF. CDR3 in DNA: TGTGCCAGTAGTACCGACAGGGGAATGGGAGGGGAGGAGACCCAGTACTTC.